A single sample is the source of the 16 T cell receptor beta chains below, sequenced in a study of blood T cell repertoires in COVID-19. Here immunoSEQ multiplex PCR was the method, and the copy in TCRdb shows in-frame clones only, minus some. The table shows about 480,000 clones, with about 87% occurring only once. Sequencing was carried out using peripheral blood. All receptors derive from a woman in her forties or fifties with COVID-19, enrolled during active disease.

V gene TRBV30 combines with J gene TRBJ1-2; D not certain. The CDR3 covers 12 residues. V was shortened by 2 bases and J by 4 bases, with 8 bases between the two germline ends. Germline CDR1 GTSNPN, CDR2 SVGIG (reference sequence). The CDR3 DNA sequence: TGTGCCTGGAGTACAGATTTCTATGGCTACACCTTC. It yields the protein CAWSTDFYGYTF.

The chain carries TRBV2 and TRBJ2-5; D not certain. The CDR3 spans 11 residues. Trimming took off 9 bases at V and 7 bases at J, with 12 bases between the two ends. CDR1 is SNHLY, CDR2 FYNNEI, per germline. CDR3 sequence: CASARVRTQYF. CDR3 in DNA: TGTGCCAGTGCCCGAGTCCGGACCCAGTACTTC.

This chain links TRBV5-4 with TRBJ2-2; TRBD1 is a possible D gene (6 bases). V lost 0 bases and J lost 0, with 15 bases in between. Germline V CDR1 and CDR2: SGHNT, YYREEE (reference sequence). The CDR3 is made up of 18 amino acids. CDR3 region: CASSLGLRGHTNTGELFF. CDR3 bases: TGTGCCAGCAGCTTGGGATTGAGGGGACATACGAACACCGGGGAGCTGTTTTTT.

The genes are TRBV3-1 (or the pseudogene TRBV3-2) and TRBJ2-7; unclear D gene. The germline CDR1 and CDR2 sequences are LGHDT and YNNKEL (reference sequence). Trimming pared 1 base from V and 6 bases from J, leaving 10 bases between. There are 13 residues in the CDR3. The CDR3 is CASSQGSVTEQYF. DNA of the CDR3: TGTGCCAGCAGCCAAGGGTCAGTAACCGAGCAGTACTTC.

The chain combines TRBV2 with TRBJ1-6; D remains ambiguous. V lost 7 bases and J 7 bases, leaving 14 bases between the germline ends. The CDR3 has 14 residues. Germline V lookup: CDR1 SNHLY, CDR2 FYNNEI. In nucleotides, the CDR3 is TGTGCCAGCACCCTGGGTGGAGTGAATTCACCCCTCCACTTT. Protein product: CASTLGGVNSPLHF. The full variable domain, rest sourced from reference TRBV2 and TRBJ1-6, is EPEVTQTPSHQVTQMGQEVILRCVPISNHLYFYWYRQILGQKVEFLVSFYNNEISEKSEIFDDQFSVERPDGSNFTLKIRSTKLEDSAMYFCASTLGGVNSPLHFGNGTRLTVT.

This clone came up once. The CDR3 DNA is TGTGCCAGCAGCGTAGACAGGGATCAGGGCCTCGAGCAGTACTTC. It is translated as CASSVDRDQGLEQYF. The V gene is TRBV2, the J gene TRBJ2-7, with 7 bases fitting TRBD1. The CDR3 is made up of 15 amino acids. Germline CDR1 SNHLY, CDR2 FYNNEI. V shed 6 bases and J 6 bases; nucleotides not matched to a gene: 14.

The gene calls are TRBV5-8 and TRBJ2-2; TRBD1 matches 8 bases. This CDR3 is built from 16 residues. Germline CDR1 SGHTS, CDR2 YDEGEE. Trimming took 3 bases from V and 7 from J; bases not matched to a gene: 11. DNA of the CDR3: TGTGCCAGCAGCTCTCGAGCGGACAGGGTGGACGGGGAGCTGTTTTTT. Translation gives CASSSRADRVDGELFF.

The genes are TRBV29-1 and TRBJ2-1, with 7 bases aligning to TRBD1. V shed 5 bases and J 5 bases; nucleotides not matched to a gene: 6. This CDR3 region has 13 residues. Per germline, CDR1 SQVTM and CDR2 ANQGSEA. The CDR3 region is CSVHRQGHNEQFF. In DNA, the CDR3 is TGCAGCGTTCATCGACAGGGCCACAATGAGCAGTTCTTC.

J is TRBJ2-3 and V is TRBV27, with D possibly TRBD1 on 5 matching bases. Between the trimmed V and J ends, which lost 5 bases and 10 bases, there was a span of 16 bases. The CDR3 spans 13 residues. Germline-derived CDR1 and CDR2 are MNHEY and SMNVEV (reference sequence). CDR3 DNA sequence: TGTGCCAGCAGTCCCGGTAGGGGCCGGGCGCAGTATTTT. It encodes CASSPGRGRAQYF.

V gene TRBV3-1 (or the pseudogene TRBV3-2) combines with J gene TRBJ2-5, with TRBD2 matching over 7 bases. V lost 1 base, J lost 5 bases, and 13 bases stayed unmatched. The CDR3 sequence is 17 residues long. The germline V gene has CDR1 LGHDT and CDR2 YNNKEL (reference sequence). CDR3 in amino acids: CASSQGIAGPPRETQYF. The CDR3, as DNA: TGTGCCAGCAGCCAAGGGATAGCGGGCCCGCCGAGGGAGACCCAGTACTTC.

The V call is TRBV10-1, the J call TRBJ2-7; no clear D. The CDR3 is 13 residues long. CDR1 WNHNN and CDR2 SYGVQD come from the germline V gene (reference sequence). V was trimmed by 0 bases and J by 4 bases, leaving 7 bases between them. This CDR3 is CASSESSGYEQYF. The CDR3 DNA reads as TGCGCCAGCAGTGAGTCTTCGGGTTACGAGCAGTACTTC.

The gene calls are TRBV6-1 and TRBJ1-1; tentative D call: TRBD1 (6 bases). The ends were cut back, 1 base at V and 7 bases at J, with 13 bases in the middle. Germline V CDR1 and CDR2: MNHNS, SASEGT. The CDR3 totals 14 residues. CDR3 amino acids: CASSEGGGTLEAFF. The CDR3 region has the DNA TGTGCCAGCAGTGAAGGTGGGGGCACCCTTGAAGCTTTCTTT.

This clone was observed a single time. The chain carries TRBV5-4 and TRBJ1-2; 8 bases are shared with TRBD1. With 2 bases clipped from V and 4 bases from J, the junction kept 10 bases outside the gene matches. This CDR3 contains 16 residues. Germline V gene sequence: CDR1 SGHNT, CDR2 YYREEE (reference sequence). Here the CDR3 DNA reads TGTGCCAGCAGCTTCCCTAGTTCGACAGGGGCCTATGGCTACACCTTC. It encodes CASSFPSSTGAYGYTF. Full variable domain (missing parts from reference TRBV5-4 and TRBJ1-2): ETGVTQSPTHLIKTRGQQVTLRCSSQSGHNTVSWYQQALGQGPQFIFQYYREEENGRGNFPPRFSGLQFPNYSSELNVNALELDDSALYLCASSFPSSTGAYGYTFGSGTRLTVV.

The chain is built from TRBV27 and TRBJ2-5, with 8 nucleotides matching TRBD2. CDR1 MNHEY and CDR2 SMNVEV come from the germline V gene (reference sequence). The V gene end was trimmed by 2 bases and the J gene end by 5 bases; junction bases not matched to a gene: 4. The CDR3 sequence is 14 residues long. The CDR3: CASSLRRGVETQYF. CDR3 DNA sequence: TGTGCCAGCAGTTTAAGGCGGGGGGTCGAGACCCAGTACTTC.

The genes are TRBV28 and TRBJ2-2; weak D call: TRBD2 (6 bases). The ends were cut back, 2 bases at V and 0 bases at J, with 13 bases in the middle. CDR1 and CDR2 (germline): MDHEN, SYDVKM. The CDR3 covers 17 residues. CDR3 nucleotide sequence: TGTGCCAGCAGTTTACCGGGCGGGGATCCGAACACCGGGGAGCTGTTTTTT. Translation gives CASSLPGGDPNTGELFF. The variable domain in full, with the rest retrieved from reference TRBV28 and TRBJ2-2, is DVKVTQSSRYLVKRTGEKVFLECVQDMDHENMFWYRQDPGLGLRLIYFSYDVKMKEKGDIPEGYSVSREKKERFSLILESASTNQTSMYLCASSLPGGDPNTGELFFGEGSRLTVL.

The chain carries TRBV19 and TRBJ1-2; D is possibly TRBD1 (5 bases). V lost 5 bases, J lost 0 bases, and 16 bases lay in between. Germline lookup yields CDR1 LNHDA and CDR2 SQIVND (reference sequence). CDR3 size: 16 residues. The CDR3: CASSAGRGESNYGYTF. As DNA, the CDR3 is TGTGCCAGTAGTGCAGGCCGGGGGGAGTCTAACTATGGCTACACCTTC.